These 14 T cell receptor beta chains came from one sample sequenced in a study of T cells in Graves' hyperthyroidism and ophthalmopathy (dated by TCRdb to between 2018 and 2020). The library was generated by multiplex PCR. Instrument used: Illumina HiSeq 2000. Amplification of TCR beta CDR3 regions was carried out from RNA transcripts. A first-round RT-PCR of the TCR CDR3 used the HTBI primer set with the Qiagen OneStep RT-PCR kit. TCRdb reran the public reads through fastp at Q25 and MiXCR, keeping productive beta chains. Merged by CDR3 protein, the rows form single entries marked with the most common genes and DNA. This sample comprises roughly 800,000 distinct CDR3 sequences, around 39% of them detected only once. The top ten clones comprise 7.5% to 9.5% of the sample. Sequencing was performed on blood. The origin of the receptors is a young man with Graves' hyperthyroidism.

This clonotype has at least ten counts. The rearrangement uses TRBV7-9 and TRBJ2-5; TRBD2 is a possible D gene (6 bases). The CDR3 has 15 amino acids. Germline CDR1 SEHNR, CDR2 FQNEAQ (reference sequence). V was clipped by 3 bases and J by 0 bases, with 11 bases between them. The CDR3: CASSFLGGNQETQYF. CDR3 nucleotide sequence: TGTGCCAGCAGCTTCTTGGGCGGGAACCAAGAGACCCAGTACTTC.

The chain employs TRBV29-1 and TRBJ1-1, with 10 bases aligning to TRBD1. The junction had 3 bases not matched to a gene; V was cut back by 0 bases and J by 5 bases. Per the germline V gene, CDR1 is SQVTM and CDR2 is ANQGSEA. The CDR3 is made up of 14 amino acids. CDR3 DNA: TGCAGCGTTGAAGAGGGGACAGGGGATACTGAAGCTTTCTTT. It encodes CSVEEGTGDTEAFF.

This clonotype occurred many times. The chain couples TRBV29-1 to TRBJ2-5; TRBD2 matches 12 bases. The CDR3 runs 14 residues. V shed 3 bases, J shed 5 bases, and the junction held 4 bases outside the gene matches. CDR1 is SQVTM, CDR2 ANQGSEA, per germline. Here the CDR3 reads CSVDGLAGLETQYF. The CDR3, as DNA: TGCAGCGTTGATGGACTAGCGGGGCTCGAGACCCAGTACTTC.

Regarding this clonotype: This could be a read error, since a much larger clone is one nucleotide away. The CDR3 sequence: CASSFNAVQGAFF. The CDR3 coding sequence is TGTGCCAGCAGCTTTAATGCTGTTCAGGGGGCTTTCTTT. The chain uses TRBV7-9 and TRBJ1-1; D may be TRBD1 (6 bases). V was shortened by 3 bases and J by 11 bases, with 16 bases between the two germline ends. Looked up from germline, CDR1 is SEHNR and CDR2 is FQNEAQ (reference sequence). CDR3 length: 13 residues.

This chain uses TRBV2 with TRBJ2-7; 11 bases match TRBD2. The V segment lost 8 bases and the J segment 3 bases; nucleotides outside the gene matches: 3. There are 13 residues in the CDR3. Germline CDR1 reads SNHLY; CDR2 reads FYNNEI. CDR3 coding DNA: TGTGCCAGCGGGGGACTAGCGGACTACGAGCAGTACTTC. Protein: CASGGLADYEQYF.

Points on this clonotype: It may be a read error: a sequence one base away is much more abundant. The CDR3 loop is CASSIGAGGNGHTF. The DNA for the CDR3 is TGTGCCAGTAGTATTGGGGCAGGGGGAAACGGCCACACCTTC. The chain links TRBV19 to TRBJ1-2; the match to TRBD1 covers 7 bases. The CDR3 totals 14 residues. The trim removed 3 bases at V and 12 bases at J, leaving 13 bases unmatched. CDR1 and CDR2 (germline): LNHDA, SQIVND (reference sequence).

To note about this clonotype: This could be a read error, since a much larger clone is one nucleotide away. This chain links TRBV15 with TRBJ2-5, with a weak D call TRBD1 (5 bases). The CDR3 sequence is 15 residues long. Germline values: CDR1 LNHNV, CDR2 YYDKDF (reference sequence). In nucleotides, the CDR3 is TGTGCCACCAGCAGAGATGGGAACAAAGGGGCGACCCAGCACTTC. Protein product: CATSRDGNKGATQHF.

Comment on this clonotype: No DNA is shown, since the ends of the CDR3 on it are uncertain; the CDR3 is the one TCRdb lists. CDR3 residues: CSPDIYSCEQYF. The V gene is TRBV20-1, the J gene TRBJ2-7. The V gene's germline CDR1 is DFQATT and CDR2 SNEGSKA (reference sequence). The CDR3 numbers 12 amino acids, ends counted.

With respect to this clonotype: With a much larger clone just one base away, this may be a read error. The chain couples TRBV7-7 to TRBJ2-5; 7 bases line up with TRBD1. Unmatched junction bases numbered 7, after V lost 4 bases and J lost 5 bases. This CDR3 comprises 14 residues. Germline assignment: CDR1 SSHAT and CDR2 FNYEAQ (reference sequence). CDR3 coding DNA: TGTGCCAGCAGCTCGGGCAGGGGGATGGAGACCCAGTACTTC. Encoded protein: CASSSGRGMETQYF.

V gene TRBV7-9 combines with J gene TRBJ1-1, with TRBD1 matching 8 bases. Germline V gene lookup returns CDR1 SEHNR and CDR2 FQNEAQ (reference sequence). The CDR3 has 12 residues. V trimming: 3 bases; J trimming: 10 bases; junction bases outside the gene matches: 4. The CDR3 sequence is CASSFYRGRAFF. The CDR3 DNA sequence: TGTGCCAGCAGCTTTTACAGGGGGAGAGCTTTCTTT.

The chain combines TRBV4-3 with TRBJ2-7; D is perhaps TRBD1 (6 bases). There are 15 residues in the CDR3. Germline V gives CDR1 LGHNA, CDR2 YSLEER. V lost 1 base, J lost 6 bases, and 16 bases lay in between. As DNA, the CDR3 is TGCGCCAGCAGCCAAGGTAGGGGGAGTCTGTCCGAGCAGTACTTC. Its protein product is CASSQGRGSLSEQYF.

This clonotype appeared once. This rearrangement joins TRBV15 to TRBJ2-7; 7 bases are a match to TRBD2. CDR3 length: 14 amino acids. CDR1 and CDR2 from the germline V gene are LNHNV and YYDKDF (reference sequence). V was clipped by 1 base and J by 2 bases; unmatched bases: 2. CDR3 DNA sequence: TGTGCCACCAGCAGAGCGAGCGGGACCTACGAGCAGTACTTC. Residues: CATSRASGTYEQYF.

Many counts were recorded for this clonotype. The chain combines TRBV9 with TRBJ1-1; 7 bases map to TRBD1. This CDR3 has 16 amino acids. Germline assignment: CDR1 SGDLS and CDR2 YYNGEE. V trimming: 3 bases; J trimming: 0 bases; junction bases outside the gene matches: 8. Here the CDR3 reads CASSDDRDAVNTEAFF. The CDR3 coding sequence is TGTGCCAGCAGCGACGACAGGGATGCGGTGAACACTGAAGCTTTCTTT.

This clonotype was recorded at least ten times. This chain connects TRBV12-3 or TRBV12-4 to TRBJ2-5, with 8 bases matching TRBD1. V trimming: 6 bases; J trimming: 3 bases; junction bases outside the gene matches: 3. The CDR3 loop spans 13 amino acids. CDR3 nucleotides: TGTGCCAGCAGGCGGACAGGGAAAGAGACCCAGTACTTC. Its translation: CASRRTGKETQYF.